Below are 19 T cell receptor beta chains sequenced from a single sample in a study of spatial heterogeneity in lung cancer. Study results and limitations: The number of expanded tumor alpha and beta chains correlated with mutation number.

The sample's time point: sample taken at primary tumor resection. Their target antigens are unknown. In TCRdb, the 5' RACE reads were re-called with MiXCR into one record per CDR3 protein. The data show approximately 5,000 distinct CDR3 sequences, roughly 22% seen once. Sequencing used lung tumor tissue, obtained at surgery. These receptors all come from a male donor with early-stage non-small cell lung cancer.

In this sample, this clonotype is medium-sized. The chain recombines TRBV12-3 or TRBV12-4 with TRBJ2-3; D is possibly TRBD1 (6 bases). CDR3 length equals 15 residues. V was clipped by 6 bases and J by 1 base, with 14 bases between them. CDR3 protein: CASSLNRDGTDTQYF. CDR3 DNA: TGTGCCAGCAGCCTGAACAGGGATGGCACAGATACGCAGTATTTT.

The V gene is TRBV5-4, the J gene TRBJ2-3; D remains unclear. The CDR3 totals 15 residues. Germline V gene sequence: CDR1 SGHNT, CDR2 YYREEE (reference sequence). The V and J ends lost 3 bases and 0 bases respectively, with 11 bases between them. The CDR3 loop reads CASSSDVSSTDTQYF. CDR3 sequence (DNA): TGTGCCAGCAGCTCGGATGTCTCTAGCACAGATACGCAGTATTTT.

This clonotype was counted between two and nine times. This rearrangement joins TRBV5-6 to TRBJ2-3; 8 bases are shared with TRBD1. The CDR3 is made up of 16 amino acids. V was clipped by 5 bases and J by 2 bases; unmatched bases: 10. Germline loops: CDR1 SGHDT, CDR2 YYEEEE. The CDR3 region is CASSSLGTGTTDTQYF. Written as DNA, the CDR3 is TGTGCCAGCAGTTCCCTCGGGACAGGCACCACAGATACGCAGTATTTT.

By sample fraction, this clonotype is large (0.1 to 1%). J is TRBJ1-5 and V is TRBV5-1; D is perhaps TRBD1 (6 bases). The CDR3 length is 13 residues. CDR1 is SGHRS and CDR2 is YFSETQ in the germline V gene. The V gene lost 0 bases and the J gene lost 8 bases, with 9 bases spanning the gap. The CDR3 nucleotides read TGCGCCAGCAGCTTGGAGGGGGATAAGCCCCAGCATTTT. Translating it yields CASSLEGDKPQHF. Looking up the rest from reference TRBV5-1 and TRBJ1-5 gives the full variable domain: KAGVTQTPRYLIKTRGQQVTLSCSPISGHRSVSWYQQTPGQGLQFLFEYFSETQRNKGNFPGRFSGRQFSNSRSEMNVSTLELGDSALYLCASSLEGDKPQHFGDGTRLSIL.

This clonotype is medium-sized within its sample. This sequence joins TRBV20-1 and TRBJ2-4; 8 positions match TRBD1. Germline V CDR1 and CDR2: DFQATT, SNEGSKA (reference sequence). The CDR3 length is 17 residues. V was clipped by 0 bases and J by 2 bases; unmatched bases: 9. CDR3 residues: CSARDQDRDGTKNIQYF. CDR3 DNA sequence: TGCAGTGCTAGAGACCAGGACAGGGACGGGACCAAAAACATTCAGTACTTC.

In this sample, this clonotype turned up a few times. This rearrangement joins TRBV19 to TRBJ2-3, with 7 bases identical to TRBD2. Trimming removed 3 bases from V and 6 bases from J; junction bases left unmatched: 9. From germline, CDR1 is LNHDA and CDR2 SQIVND (reference sequence). This CDR3 contains 15 residues. The chain's CDR3 is CASSIPGRRSDTQYF. The CDR3 coding sequence is TGTGCCAGTAGTATCCCCGGGAGGCGCTCTGATACGCAGTATTTT.

This chain uses TRBV6-1 with TRBJ2-7; 10 bases align to TRBD1. The trim removed 3 bases at V and 2 bases at J, leaving 4 bases unmatched. Germline V gene lookup returns CDR1 MNHNS and CDR2 SASEGT. CDR3 length: 15 residues. CDR3 coding DNA: TGTGCCAGCAGTGAGGAAGGACAGGGGGCCTACGAGCAGTACTTC. Its protein product is CASSEEGQGAYEQYF.

The rearrangement uses TRBV28 and TRBJ1-2, with no clear D. The CDR3 spans 11 residues. Germline CDR1 is MDHEN and CDR2 is SYDVKM. V was trimmed by 4 bases and J by 2 bases, leaving 2 bases between them. In DNA form, the CDR3 reads TGTGCCAGCAGTTCCAACTATGGCTACACCTTC. Its translation: CASSSNYGYTF.

The chain couples TRBV12-3 or TRBV12-4 to TRBJ2-1; no clear D. Trimming left V 8 bases short and J 5 bases short, with 10 bases between. This CDR3 spans 12 amino acids. The CDR3 sequence: CASGETDNEQFF. In nucleotides, the CDR3 is TGTGCCAGCGGTGAGACGGACAATGAGCAGTTCTTC.

This clonotype was picked up a small number of times. The rearrangement links TRBV29-1 to TRBJ1-1; D unclear. V was cut by 4 bases and J by 7 bases, with 7 bases left in between. Germline loops: CDR1 SQVTM, CDR2 ANQGSEA. This CDR3 is 10 amino acids long. CDR3 coding DNA: TGCAGCGTTGGGGAGGATGAAGCTTTCTTT. Its translation: CSVGEDEAFF. The variable domain in full, completed from reference TRBV29-1 and TRBJ1-1, reads SAVISQKPSRDICQRGTSLTIQCQVDSQVTMMFWYRQQPGQSLTLIATANQGSEATYESGFVIDKFPISRPNLTFSTLTVSNMSPEDSSIYLCSVGEDEAFFGQGTRLTVV.

This sequence joins TRBV20-1 and TRBJ2-1; TRBD2 matches at 10 bases. V shed 0 bases, J shed 8 bases, and the junction held 7 bases outside the gene matches. The CDR3 is 15 residues long. Germline V lookup: CDR1 DFQATT, CDR2 SNEGSKA (reference sequence). CDR3 sequence (DNA): TGCAGTGCTAGAGATAGTCCTAGCGGGAGAGATGAGCAGTTCTTC. Amino acids: CSARDSPSGRDEQFF.

The chain couples TRBV6-2 or TRBV6-3 to TRBJ2-3, with 12 bases aligning to TRBD2. The CDR3 is made up of 16 amino acids. V shed 5 bases and J 1 base; nucleotides not matched to a gene: 4. CDR1 and CDR2 from the germline V gene are MNHEY and SVGEGT. The CDR3 is CASSPTSGGRTDTQYF. CDR3 bases: TGTGCCAGCAGTCCGACTAGCGGGGGACGCACAGATACGCAGTATTTT.

The chain recombines TRBV6-6 with TRBJ1-5; TRBD1 is a possible D gene (6 bases). CDR1 and CDR2 (germline): MNHNY, SVGAGI (reference sequence). The V end was cut by 4 bases, the J end by 2 bases, with 21 bases between. CDR3 length equals 18 residues. This CDR3 reads CASSSSPYREWRNQPQHF. The CDR3 DNA sequence: TGTGCCAGCAGTTCCAGCCCTTACAGGGAATGGCGCAATCAGCCCCAGCATTTT.

The chain joins TRBV7-2 to TRBJ2-4; 8 bases map to TRBD1. The V segment lost 4 bases and the J segment 7 bases; nucleotides outside the gene matches: 3. CDR3 length: 13 residues. In germline, CDR1 is SGHTA, CDR2 FQGNSA. CDR3 sequence: CASSSGQGNIQYF. Written as DNA, the CDR3 is TGTGCCAGCAGCTCCGGACAGGGCAACATTCAGTACTTC.

The chain couples TRBV6-2 or TRBV6-3 to TRBJ1-5, with D unclear. Germline CDR1 and CDR2: MNHEY and SVGEGT. The ends were cut back, 0 bases at V and 2 bases at J, with 8 bases in the middle. CDR3 length equals 15 residues. The CDR3 DNA reads TGTGCCAGCAGTTACTCGATGCAGGGCAATCAGCCCCAGCATTTT. It translates to CASSYSMQGNQPQHF.

This rearrangement joins TRBV20-1 to TRBJ1-2; TRBD1 agrees at 8 bases. The CDR3 sequence is 15 residues long. Germline trimming cut 1 base from V and 2 bases from J; bases unmatched to any gene: 6. Germline values: CDR1 DFQATT, CDR2 SNEGSKA (reference sequence). The CDR3 here is CSARAQGGANYGYTF. In DNA form, the CDR3 reads TGCAGTGCTAGAGCACAGGGGGGAGCAAACTATGGCTACACCTTC.

The chain recombines TRBV4-2 with TRBJ1-5; possible D gene TRBD1, 5 bases. V was clipped by 1 base and J by 0 bases, with 7 bases between them. The germline gives CDR1 LGHNA, CDR2 YNFKEQ. This CDR3 has 15 residues. The CDR3 here is CASSQARASNQPQHF. CDR3 sequence (DNA): TGTGCCAGCAGCCAAGCCAGGGCTAGCAATCAGCCCCAGCATTTT.

Ten or more counts support this clonotype. V usage is TRBV5-1 and J usage is TRBJ1-1; D gene ambiguous. The ends were cut back, 0 bases at V and 1 base at J, with 10 bases in the middle. The CDR3 has 15 residues. The germline gives CDR1 SGHRS, CDR2 YFSETQ. CDR3 in amino acids: CASSLEPRSNTEAFF. CDR3 coding DNA: TGCGCCAGCAGCTTGGAGCCCAGATCGAACACTGAAGCTTTCTTT.

This clonotype has just a few counts. This chain joins TRBV29-1 and TRBJ2-5, with D possibly TRBD1 on 6 matching bases. CDR1 SQVTM and CDR2 ANQGSEA come from the germline V gene. CDR3 size: 13 residues. The V and J ends lost 6 bases and 0 bases respectively, with 11 bases between them. CDR3 sequence (DNA): TGCAGCGTCGGCCGGGACAACCAAGAGACCCAGTACTTC. It is translated as CSVGRDNQETQYF.